This is a list of T cell receptor beta chains from one sample in a study of CD8 T cells in ankylosing spondylitis. TCRdb re-called the 5' RACE reads with MiXCR, one entry per CDR3 protein. Of about 160,000 distinct CDR3 sequences in the sample, around 20% were seen once. Sequenced: blood, either unsorted or a sorted T cell fraction (not recorded which). The source is a male donor with ankylosing spondylitis or in good health (not recorded which). The CDR3 runs from the conserved cysteine through the conserved F or W. The D gene is left open where the match is weak. The size entry is marked missing in some rows and otherwise reads once, few, many or a size class.

TRBJ2-5,NA,NA,TRBV20-1,TGCAGTGCTAGAGTGCCAGGATACCAAGAGACCCAGTACTTC,CSARVPGYQETQYF
TRBJ2-5,NA,NA,TRBV6-5,TGTGCCAGCAGTCCCCCCCGGGGAGCGGAGACCCAGTACTTC,CASSPPRGAETQYF
TRBJ2-5,many,NA,TRBV5-1,TGCGCCAGCAGATCGACTGCCCTTTACTTC,CASRSTALYF
TRBJ2-1,few,TRBD1,TRBV11-2,TGTGCCAGCAGCCCCTCCGGCAGGGGGCGGGACAATGAGCAGTTCTTC,CASSPSGRGRDNEQFF
TRBJ1-2,many,NA,TRBV5-1,TGCGCCAGCAGCTTGGAGGGCAGGCCAATCGGTGGCTACACCTTC,CASSLEGRPIGGYTF
TRBJ2-7,few,NA,TRBV5-1,TGCGCCAGCAGCAATGTGGGTTTTGGATACGAGCAGTACTTC,CASSNVGFGYEQYF
TRBJ2-2,NA,NA,TRBV20-1,TGCAGTGCTAGAGATGGAGGATTCACCGGGGAGCTGTTTTTT,CSARDGGFTGELFF
TRBJ1-3,few,TRBD1,TRBV18,TGTGCCAGCTCAGGTGGACAGGGATCCTCTGGAAACACCATATATTTT,CASSGGQGSSGNTIYF
TRBJ2-5,NA,NA,TRBV11-2,TGTGCCAGCAGCCCTACGGGGGTGACCCAGTACTTC,CASSPTGVTQYF
TRBJ2-1,many,NA,TRBV5-4,TGTGCCAGCAGCTCCTGGAAGTACAATGAGCAGTTCTTC,CASSSWKYNEQFF
TRBJ2-2,NA,NA,TRBV28,TGTGCCAGCAGCCTTCCAGTAAACACCGGGGAGCTGTTTTTT,CASSLPVNTGELFF
TRBJ1-6,many,TRBD1,TRBV20-1,TGCAGTGCTAGGGGGGGTTCAGGGGGACGTAATTCACCCCTCCACTTT,CSARGGSGGRNSPLHF
TRBJ2-5,NA,TRBD1,TRBV5-1,TGCGCCAGCAGCTCCGGGACAGGGCAAGAGACCCAGTACTTC,CASSSGTGQETQYF
TRBJ2-3,few,TRBD2,TRBV20-1,TGCAGTGCTAAGCGGGACTCGGGCACAGATACGCAGTATTTT,CSAKRDSGTDTQYF
TRBJ2-5,NA,TRBD1,TRBV20-1,TGCAGTGCTAGAGATGGGGGACAGGGAGGCCAAGAGACCCAGTACTTC,CSARDGGQGGQETQYF
TRBJ2-2,many,NA,TRBV12-3/TRBV12-4,TGTGCCAGCAGTTCCGGGGTATCCACCGGGGAGCTGTTTTTT,CASSSGVSTGELFF
TRBJ2-2,many,NA,TRBV28,TGTGCCAGCAGTTTTGGGCTGTACAGGATCGGGAGTCCCGGGGAGCTGTTTTTT,CASSFGLYRIGSPGELFF
TRBJ2-2,NA,TRBD2,TRBV4-2,TGTGCCAGCAGCCAAGAGACTAGCGTAGCCGGGGAGCTGTTTTTT,CASSQETSVAGELFF
TRBJ2-7,many,NA,TRBV29-1,TGCAGCGTGATAGACGTCTCCTACGAGCAGTACTTC,CSVIDVSYEQYF
TRBJ1-5,many,NA,TRBV7-9,TGTGCCAGCAGTTTATCCGGAAATCAGCCCCAGCATTTT,CASSLSGNQPQHF
TRBJ2-3,many,NA,TRBV20-1,TGCAGTGCTAGAGATAGGACTACCAGCACAGATACGCAGTATTTT,CSARDRTTSTDTQYF
TRBJ2-2,many,TRBD1,TRBV20-1,TGCAGTGCTAGAGATCTCCGGACAGGGGACACCGGGGAGCTGTTTTTT,CSARDLRTGDTGELFF
TRBJ1-1,NA,TRBD1,TRBV5-1,TGCGCCAGCAGCTCCAGAGGGGGCGGAGATACTGAAGCTTTCTTT,CASSSRGGGDTEAFF
TRBJ2-1,many,TRBD2,TRBV14,TGTGCCAGCAGCCAAGGGGCTAGCGGGTCTCGGTTCTTC,CASSQGASGSRFF
TRBJ2-5,NA,TRBD1,TRBV2,TGTGCCAGCAGCAGGGGGCAGGAAGAGACCCAGTACTTC,CASSRGQEETQYF
TRBJ1-2,many,NA,TRBV12-3/TRBV12-4,TGTGCCAGCAGTTTAGAGGGGGGCCGCGGCTATGGCTACACCTTC,CASSLEGGRGYGYTF
TRBJ1-5,many,NA,TRBV10-2,TGCGCCAGCAGCCTCCCCGGGGGGAGTAATCAGCCCCAGCATTTT,CASSLPGGSNQPQHF
TRBJ2-1,NA,NA,TRBV6-2/TRBV6-3,TGTGCCAGCAGGGTTGGGAGCACCCCCAATGAGCAGTTCTTC,CASRVGSTPNEQFF
TRBJ1-4,NA,NA,TRBV6-5,TGTGCCAGCAGTTATGGACTGGGGGAGCCAACTAATGAAAAACTGTTTTTT,CASSYGLGEPTNEKLFF
TRBJ2-2,NA,TRBD2,TRBV29-1,TGCGGGGGGGGTGAAGGCGGGGAGCTGTTTTTT,CGGGEGGELFF
TRBJ2-3,many,NA,TRBV24-1,TGTGCCACCAGCGGGAGCACAGATACGCAGTATTTT,CATSGSTDTQYF
TRBJ1-2,NA,NA,TRBV7-2,TGTGCCAGCAGTCCTCCGGGTTTGGGGCCTAGAGGGTATGGCTACACCTTC,CASSPPGLGPRGYGYTF
TRBJ2-5,NA,NA,TRBV6-6,TGTGCCAGCAGACTCTTTGGACGGACGGGGGAGACCCAGTACTTC,CASRLFGRTGETQYF
TRBJ1-5,NA,TRBD1,TRBV20-1,TGCAGTGCACCCCCAGGGGGCCTGGGCAATCAGCCCCAGCATTTT,CSAPPGGLGNQPQHF
TRBJ2-4,few,NA,TRBV29-1,TGCAGCGTTGCTGCAAAAAACATTCAGTACTTC,CSVAAKNIQYF
TRBJ2-1,many,TRBD2,TRBV5-1,TGCGCCAGCAGCTTGGATCCTAGCGGATCCTACAATGAGCAGTTCTTC,CASSLDPSGSYNEQFF
TRBJ2-3,many,NA,TRBV5-1,TGCGCCAGCAGCTTGGTTATGGGGACCGGCGCAGATACGCAGTATTTT,CASSLVMGTGADTQYF
TRBJ2-3,many,NA,TRBV5-1,TGCGCCAGCCGTGAGGCAGGTATCCCAGATACGCAGTATTTT,CASREAGIPDTQYF
TRBJ2-7,NA,TRBD1,TRBV4-1,TGCGCCAGCAGCCAAGATTCCGGGACAGTCAACTACGAGCAGTACTTC,CASSQDSGTVNYEQYF
TRBJ2-1,many,NA,TRBV7-2,TGTGCCAGCAGCTTAGGACTAGAAGGCTACAATGAGCAGTTCTTC,CASSLGLEGYNEQFF